This paragraph covers one TCR beta chain sequence. This entry comes from a study of low-dose radiotherapy and immunotherapy resistance in tumors. About the study: Cohort 2 patients were irradiated with 1 Gy every two weeks, reaching 13 Gy over 26 weeks.

cDNA synthesis used a TRAV/TRBV-specific primer set for both chains. A constant-region primer paired with the V-primer adapter amplified TCRs over approximately 18 PCR cycles. TCRdb reprocessed the reads via MiXCR and lists one record per CDR3 protein. This sample has approximately 100,000 distinct CDR3 sequences, with about a fifth found just once. The time point here: after trial treatment. Treatment here: LDRT plus nivolumab, ipilimumab, low-dose cyclophosphamide and aspirin (RACIN trial). Along with nivolumab and ipilimumab, donors received aspirin, low-dose cyclophosphamide and low-dose radiotherapy. The sequence was obtained from a male donor with prostate cancer. The material was PBMCs, obtained after low-dose radiotherapy plus immunotherapy.

The CDR3 sequence: CASSRGPDTRSGANVLTF. In DNA, the CDR3 is TGCGCCAGCAGCAGGGGCCCCGACACCCGCTCTGGGGCCAACGTCCTGACTTTC. V gene TRBV5-1 combines with J gene TRBJ2-6; D is possibly TRBD1 (5 bases). CDR1 and CDR2 from the germline V gene are SGHRS and YFSETQ. V was shortened by 4 bases and J by 0 bases, with 17 bases between the two germline ends. The CDR3 is 18 residues long. Drawing the rest from reference TRBV5-1 and TRBJ2-6, the complete variable domain is KAGVTQTPRYLIKTRGQQVTLSCSPISGHRSVSWYQQTPGQGLQFLFEYFSETQRNKGNFPGRFSGRQFSNSRSEMNVSTLELGDSALYLCASSRGPDTRSGANVLTFGAGSRLTVL.